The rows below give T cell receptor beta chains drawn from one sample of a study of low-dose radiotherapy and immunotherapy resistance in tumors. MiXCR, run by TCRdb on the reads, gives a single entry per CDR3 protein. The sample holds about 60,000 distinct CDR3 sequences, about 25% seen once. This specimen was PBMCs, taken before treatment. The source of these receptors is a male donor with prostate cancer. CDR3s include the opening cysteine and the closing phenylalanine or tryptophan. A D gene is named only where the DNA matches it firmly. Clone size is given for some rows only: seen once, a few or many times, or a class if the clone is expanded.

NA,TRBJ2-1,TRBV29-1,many,TGCAGCGTTGCCCAGAGCTCCTACAATGAGCAGTTCTTC,CSVAQSSYNEQFF
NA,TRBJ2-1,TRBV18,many,TGTGCCAGCTCCCTGGAGAGATCCTATGAGCAGTTCTTC,CASSLERSYEQFF
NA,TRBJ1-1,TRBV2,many,TGTGCCAGCATAGACAGCGGGAGAAACACTGAAGCTTTCTTT,CASIDSGRNTEAFF
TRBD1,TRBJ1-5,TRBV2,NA,TGTGCCAGCAGTAGGACAGGGACGATTGGGCCCCAGCATTTT,CASSRTGTIGPQHF
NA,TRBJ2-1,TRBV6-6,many,TGTGCCAGCAACAGAGAGGGCTTTGGCTACAATGAGCAGTTCTTC,CASNREGFGYNEQFF
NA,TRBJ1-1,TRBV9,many,TGTGCCAGCAGCGTTCAGGGAGAAACTGAAGCTTTCTTT,CASSVQGETEAFF
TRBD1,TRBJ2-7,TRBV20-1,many,TGCAGTGCCCCGGGACAGATCTACGAGCAGTACTTC,CSAPGQIYEQYF
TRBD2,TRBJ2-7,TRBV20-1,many,TGCAGTGCAGTACTAGCGGGGGGGGGCTACGAGCAGTACTTC,CSAVLAGGGYEQYF
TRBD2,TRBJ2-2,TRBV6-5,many,TGTGCCAGCAGTTACCCGGGGCTAGCGGGAGCAAACACCGGGGAGCTGTTTTTT,CASSYPGLAGANTGELFF
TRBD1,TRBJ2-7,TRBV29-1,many,TGCAGCGTGGGGACAGGGAGCTCCTACGAGCAGTACTTC,CSVGTGSSYEQYF
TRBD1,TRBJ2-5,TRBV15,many,TGTGCCACCAGTCGGCCCACAGGGGGCCAAGAGACCCAGTACTTC,CATSRPTGGQETQYF
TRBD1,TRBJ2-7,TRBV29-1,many,TGCAGCGGCAGACAGGGTCCGAACGAGCAGTACTTC,CSGRQGPNEQYF
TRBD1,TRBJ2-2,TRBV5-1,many,TGTGCCAGCAGCTTGGACAGGGGTTCGAACACCGGGGAGCTGTTTTTT,CASSLDRGSNTGELFF
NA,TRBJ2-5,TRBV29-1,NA,TGCAGCGTTGAATGGGGCCCCCAGTACTTC,CSVEWGPQYF
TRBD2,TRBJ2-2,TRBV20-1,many,TGCAGTGCCCACGGGACTAGCGGCTACACCGGGGAGCTGTTTTTT,CSAHGTSGYTGELFF
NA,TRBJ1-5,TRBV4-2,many,TGTGCCAGCAGCCCCCGGTCCGGCAATCAGCCCCAGCATTTT,CASSPRSGNQPQHF
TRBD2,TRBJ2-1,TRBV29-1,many,TGCAGCGTCCCACACACTAGCGGGAGGGTCGGTGAGCAGTTCTTC,CSVPHTSGRVGEQFF
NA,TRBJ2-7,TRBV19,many,TGTGCCAGTAGTAGCCCTGGGCTCGAGCAGTACTTC,CASSSPGLEQYF
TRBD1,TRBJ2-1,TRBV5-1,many,TGCGCCAGCAGCTTGGAAGACGAGGGGGCTACCTACAATGAGCAGTTCTTC,CASSLEDEGATYNEQFF
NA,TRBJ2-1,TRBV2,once,TGTGCCAGCAGTGATGGTGGCCCAGATGAGCAGTTCTTC,CASSDGGPDEQFF
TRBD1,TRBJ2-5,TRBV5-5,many,TGTGCCAGCAGCGGGGCGACAGGGGGCCAAGAGACCCAGTACTTC,CASSGATGGQETQYF
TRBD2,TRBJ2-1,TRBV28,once,TGTGCCAGCAGTGTTAGCGGGAGTGGGCAGTTCTTC,CASSVSGSGQFF
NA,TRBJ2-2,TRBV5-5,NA,TGTGCCAGCAGCCTCGAGGGGGGGAAGACCGGGGAGCTGTTTTTT,CASSLEGGKTGELFF